A selection of T cell receptor beta chains follows, all from one sample in a study of blood T cell repertoires in COVID-19. Data came from immunoSEQ multiplex PCR; TCRdb stores just in-frame clones and leaves some out. The table records under 250,000 clones, around 81% of them present only once. Material: peripheral blood. The receptors originated from a woman under 40 who had recovered from COVID-19. Each CDR3 is given with its conserved first and last residue. A D gene is named only where the DNA matches it firmly. A clone size is listed for some rows: how often the clone was seen (once, few, many), or a class if it is expanded.

D: .; J: TRBJ2-3; size: .; V: TRBV7-6; CDR3: CASSLGQALTDTQYF; DNA: TGTGCCAGCAGCTTAGGTCAAGCGTTGACAGATACGCAGTATTTT
D: .; J: TRBJ2-4; size: .; V: TRBV7-4; CDR3: CASSRCGALAKNIQYF; DNA: TGTGCCAGCAGCCGTTGCGGCGCCTTAGCCAAAAACATTCAGTACTTC
D: TRBD1; J: TRBJ1-1; size: .; V: TRBV3-1/TRBV3-2; CDR3: CASSGGQGLNTEAFF; DNA: TGTGCCAGCAGCGGCGGACAGGGATTAAACACTGAAGCTTTCTTT
D: TRBD1; J: TRBJ2-7; size: .; V: TRBV24-1; CDR3: CATSPGQGAYEQYF; DNA: TGTGCCACCAGCCCGGGACAGGGGGCCTACGAGCAGTACTTC
D: TRBD2; J: TRBJ2-2; size: .; V: TRBV13; CDR3: CASSPPSGVNTGELFF; DNA: TGTGCCAGCAGCCCACCCAGCGGGGTGAACACCGGGGAGCTGTTTTTT
D: .; J: TRBJ1-4; size: .; V: TRBV27; CDR3: CASSNSGTTEKLFF; DNA: TGTGCCAGCAGTAATTCCGGGACTACTGAAAAACTGTTTTTT
D: TRBD2; J: TRBJ2-1; size: .; V: TRBV28; CDR3: CASSSVPSASGRAGFF; DNA: TGTGCCAGCAGTTCGGTTCCTTCGGCTAGCGGGAGGGCCGGGTTCTTC
D: .; J: TRBJ1-4; size: .; V: TRBV28; CDR3: CASSLLGFFREKLFF; DNA: TGTGCCAGCAGTTTACTCGGGTTTTTTCGTGAAAAACTGTTTTTT
D: .; J: TRBJ1-1; size: .; V: TRBV30; CDR3: CVFSDNMNTEAFF; DNA: TGTGTTTTTTCGGACAATATGAACACTGAAGCTTTCTTT
D: TRBD1; J: TRBJ1-5; size: .; V: TRBV27; CDR3: CASSFDEWVGQEGTGQPQHF; DNA: TGTGCCAGCAGTTTTGATGAATGGGTGGGACAGGAGGGAACCGGGCAGCCCCAGCATTTT
D: .; J: TRBJ1-5; size: .; V: TRBV6-6; CDR3: CASSYSEQPQHF; DNA: TGTGCCAGCAGTTACTCGGAGCAGCCCCAGCATTTT
D: TRBD2; J: TRBJ2-5; size: once; V: TRBV3-1/TRBV3-2; CDR3: CASSQVSGTSVETQYF; DNA: TGTGCCAGCAGCCAAGTCTCCGGGACTAGCGTCGAGACCCAGTACTTC
D: TRBD1; J: TRBJ1-1; size: .; V: TRBV13; CDR3: CASSLGDRGLNTEAFF; DNA: TGTGCCAGCAGCTTAGGCGACAGGGGGCTGAACACTGAAGCTTTCTTT
D: .; J: TRBJ2-7; size: .; V: TRBV28; CDR3: CASRIGGGAYEQYF; DNA: TGTGCCAGCAGGATCGGGGGAGGCGCCTACGAGCAGTACTTC
D: TRBD1; J: TRBJ2-7; size: .; V: TRBV15; CDR3: CATSSGTESTEQYF; DNA: TGTGCCACCAGTTCCGGGACAGAATCTACGGAGCAGTACTTC
D: .; J: TRBJ2-6; size: .; V: TRBV7-6; CDR3: CASSLVAGPGANVLTF; DNA: TGTGCCAGCAGCTTAGTCGCGGGGCCTGGGGCCAACGTCCTGACTTTC
D: TRBD1; J: TRBJ1-6; size: .; V: TRBV6-6; CDR3: CASTGTGTSPLHF; DNA: TGTGCCAGCACCGGGACAGGGACTTCACCCCTCCACTTT
D: TRBD2; J: TRBJ2-1; size: .; V: TRBV27; CDR3: CASSLNGRSSYNEQFF; DNA: TGTGCCAGCAGTTTAAACGGGAGGAGCTCCTACAATGAGCAGTTCTTC
D: .; J: TRBJ2-7; size: .; V: TRBV6-1; CDR3: CASSEVEGESEQYF; DNA: TGTGCCAGCAGTGAAGTGGAGGGAGAGAGCGAGCAGTACTTC
D: TRBD1; J: TRBJ2-7; size: .; V: TRBV6-6; CDR3: CASSRSTGGHSYEQYF; DNA: TGTGCCAGCAGTAGATCGACAGGGGGCCATTCCTACGAGCAGTACTTC
D: .; J: TRBJ2-2; size: .; V: TRBV11-2; CDR3: CASSSDRVAGELFF; DNA: TGTGCCAGCAGCTCGGACAGAGTCGCCGGGGAGCTGTTTTTT
D: TRBD1; J: TRBJ2-7; size: .; V: TRBV5-4; CDR3: CASSHPGQGRAYEQYF; DNA: TGTGCCAGCAGCCACCCCGGACAGGGGAGAGCCTACGAGCAGTACTTC